The 23 T cell receptor beta chains presented below share a single source sample, sequenced in a study of T cell repertoires in cytomegalovirus infection. TCRdb reprocessed the reads via MiXCR and lists one record per CDR3 protein. Of under 450,000 distinct CDR3 sequences in the sample, about 35% were seen once. For these receptors, no antigen is known. The specimen comprised cultured PBMCs, sampled from culture after CMV antigen stimulation. The receptor set was obtained from a human donor in good health (CMV status not recorded). Some clones in this sample may be carry-over from other donors' samples.

This clonotype was seen a few times. The rearrangement links TRBV12-3 or TRBV12-4 to TRBJ2-1; perhaps TRBD2 as D (6 bases). There are 16 residues in the CDR3. The V end was cut by 5 bases, the J end by 2 bases, with 16 bases between. The CDR3 protein is CASSPSGLTTYNEQFF. The CDR3 DNA reads TGTGCCAGCAGTCCTTCCGGACTAACAACCTACAATGAGCAGTTCTTC.

This clonotype has a count of ten or more. The chain uses TRBV7-2 and TRBJ2-2; possible D gene TRBD2, 6 bases. V was shortened by 5 bases and J by 1 base, with 8 bases between the two germline ends. The CDR3 covers 14 residues. The germline V gene encodes CDR1 SGHTA and CDR2 FQGNSA. The CDR3 DNA sequence: TGTGCCAGCAGCCTTAGCGGGAACACCGGGGAGCTGTTTTTT. Residues: CASSLSGNTGELFF.

In this sample, this clonotype turned up a few times. The chain combines TRBV11-2 with TRBJ2-7; the D gene is possibly TRBD2 (5 bases). Germline CDR1 SGHAT, CDR2 FQNNGV. CDR3 length equals 15 residues. The germline V and J ends were trimmed by 3 bases and 1 base, with 13 bases remaining between them. CDR3 amino acids: CASSFGLLRSYEQYV. For the CDR3, the DNA is TGTGCCAGCAGCTTCGGACTCTTGAGATCCTACGAGCAGTACGTC.

This clonotype has ten or more counts. The genes are TRBV7-2 and TRBJ2-5; 7 bases are a match to TRBD2. V lost 5 bases, J lost 2 bases, and 5 bases stayed unmatched. Looked up from germline, CDR1 is SGHTA and CDR2 is FQGNSA. The CDR3 sequence is 14 residues long. The CDR3 reads CASSRGLLQETQYF. CDR3 DNA: TGTGCCAGCAGCCGGGGACTACTTCAAGAGACCCAGTACTTC.

V and J are TRBV12-3 or TRBV12-4 and TRBJ2-1, with TRBD1 matching over 7 bases. This CDR3 region has 15 residues. V shed 5 bases, J shed 3 bases, and the junction held 7 bases outside the gene matches. CDR3 sequence: CASSDATGYYNEQFF. The CDR3 DNA reads TGTGCCAGCAGTGACGCGACAGGGTACTACAATGAGCAGTTCTTC.

In this sample, this clonotype turned up a few times. The chain has TRBV19 and TRBJ2-1, with 8 bases aligning to TRBD2. This CDR3 comprises 14 residues. The ends lost 9 bases at V and 7 bases at J; junction bases unmatched: 11. Germline CDR1 LNHDA, CDR2 SQIVND (reference sequence). The CDR3 DNA is TGTGCCAGCGGGAAGGGAGAGCGGGAGAATGAGCAGTTCTTC. This sequence encodes CASGKGERENEQFF. The full variable domain, rest sourced from reference TRBV19 and TRBJ2-1, is DGGITQSPKYLFRKEGQNVTLSCEQNLNHDAMYWYRQDPGQGLRLIYYSQIVNDFQKGDIAEGYSVSREKKESFPLTVTSAQKNPTAFYLCASGKGERENEQFFGPGTRLTVL.

This clonotype was found a few times. J is TRBJ2-3 and V is TRBV13; 9 positions match TRBD2. Germline assignment: CDR1 PRHDT and CDR2 FYEKMQ (reference sequence). V shed 3 bases, J shed 3 bases, and the junction held 10 bases outside the gene matches. The CDR3 spans 17 residues. The CDR3 coding sequence is TGTGCCAGCAGCTTTTCCTCCCTAGCGGGAAAGACAGATACGCAGTATTTT. The encoded protein is CASSFSSLAGKTDTQYF.

As regards this clonotype: A junction end diverges from the germline sequence, so it may reflect a read error. The genes are TRBV15 and TRBJ1-5; D is possibly TRBD1 (6 bases). The CDR3 spans 15 residues. In germline, CDR1 is LNHNV, CDR2 YYDKDF (reference sequence). DNA for the CDR3: TGTGCCATCAGCAGTAGGACAGTCTTCAATCAGCCCCAGCATTTT. Encoded protein: CAISSRTVFNQPQHF.

The J gene is TRBJ2-3, the V gene TRBV7-2, with a tentative D call TRBD1 (6 bases). Between the trimmed V and J ends, which lost 5 bases and 7 bases, there was a span of 10 bases. The germline gives CDR1 SGHTA, CDR2 FQGNSA. This CDR3 spans 12 amino acids. The CDR3 DNA is TGTGCCAGCAGCACAGGGTTAAATACGCAGTATTTT. Residues: CASSTGLNTQYF.

V and J are TRBV18 and TRBJ2-7; 7 nucleotides match TRBD1. In germline, CDR1 is KGHSH, CDR2 LQKENI. Unmatched junction bases numbered 8, after V lost 0 bases and J lost 0 bases. The CDR3 loop spans 17 amino acids. The CDR3 sequence is CASSPPTGRQGSYEQYF. The CDR3 nucleotides are TGTGCCAGCTCACCACCGACCGGAAGACAGGGCTCCTACGAGCAGTACTTC.

The chain recombines TRBV6-2 or TRBV6-3 with TRBJ1-1, with D hard to call. CDR1 is MNHEY and CDR2 is SVGEGT in the germline V gene. V was clipped by 7 bases and J by 1 base, with 7 bases between them. This CDR3 has 12 residues. CDR3 protein: CASTDPNTEAFF. CDR3 coding DNA: TGTGCCAGCACAGACCCGAACACTGAAGCTTTCTTT.

This clonotype came up once. The rearrangement joins TRBV12-3 or TRBV12-4 to TRBJ1-5; no firm D call. The V gene lost 5 bases and the J gene lost 5 bases, with 13 bases spanning the gap. This CDR3 has 14 residues. In nucleotides, the CDR3 is TGTGCCAGCAGTCAGTGGGCCCCGGATCAGCCCCAGCATTTT. As protein: CASSQWAPDQPQHF.

The genes are TRBV18 and TRBJ1-4; D remains unclear. Trimming left V 2 bases short and J 5 bases short, with 15 bases between. Germline values: CDR1 KGHSH, CDR2 LQKENI. The CDR3 sequence is 16 residues long. DNA of the CDR3: TGTGCCAGCTCACCAAAGGCCTGGAGAAGGAATGAAAAACTGTTTTTT. Translated, it gives CASSPKAWRRNEKLFF.

The chain is built from TRBV10-3 and TRBJ2-5; 7 bases map to TRBD1. V trimming: 4 bases; J trimming: 4 bases; junction bases outside the gene matches: 6. The CDR3 extends over 14 amino acids. Germline values: CDR1 ENHRY, CDR2 SYGVKD. The CDR3 spells CAISGTGVGETQYF. In DNA form, the CDR3 reads TGTGCCATCAGTGGGACAGGAGTTGGAGAGACCCAGTACTTC.

This clonotype was seen more than once but under ten times. The chain employs TRBV19 and TRBJ2-1, with D perhaps matching TRBD1 or TRBD2 (5 bases each). Trimming left V 7 bases short and J 2 bases short, with 15 bases between. The CDR3 spans 15 residues. Germline CDR1 and CDR2: LNHDA and SQIVND (reference sequence). CDR3 bases: TGTGCCAGTAATCCAGGAAGGGGAGCCTACAATGAGCAGTTCTTC. Amino acid sequence: CASNPGRGAYNEQFF.

This clonotype was seen many times. J is TRBJ1-1 and V is TRBV7-2, with D unclear. The V gene lost 4 bases and the J gene lost 3 bases, with 9 bases spanning the gap. The CDR3 has 13 residues. CDR1 is SGHTA and CDR2 is FQGNSA in the germline V gene. This CDR3 reads CASSSQWDTEAFF. The CDR3 nucleotides read TGTGCCAGCAGCTCTCAGTGGGACACTGAAGCTTTCTTT.

This clonotype is a singleton in its sample. J is TRBJ2-1 and V is TRBV12-3 or TRBV12-4, with 9 positions matching TRBD2. The CDR3 has 15 residues. V shed 6 bases and J 0 bases; nucleotides not matched to a gene: 3. CDR3 sequence reads: CASRFSGSSYNEQFF. CDR3 nucleotide sequence: TGTGCCAGCAGATTTAGCGGGAGCTCCTACAATGAGCAGTTCTTC.

This clonotype appeared a few times. For the CDR3, the DNA is TGTGCCAGCAGTTCCGCCTTGTCTCCGAAGGCTGAAGCTTTCTTT. This codes for CASSSALSPKAEAFF. The chain uses TRBV6-2 or TRBV6-3 and TRBJ1-1; D is uncertain. The CDR3 is 15 residues long. V was shortened by 4 bases and J by 6 bases, with 18 bases between the two germline ends. Germline CDR1 MNHEY, CDR2 SVGEGT.

This clonotype turned up a few times. The chain has TRBV7-2 and TRBJ2-5; D gene unclear. The CDR3 length is 13 residues. Deletions cut 4 bases from V and 2 bases from J, with 8 bases between. Germline-derived CDR1 and CDR2 are SGHTA and FQGNSA. The CDR3 DNA follows: TGTGCCAGCAGCTCTTCTAGGCAAGAGACCCAGTACTTC. Amino acid sequence: CASSSSRQETQYF.

The J gene is TRBJ2-3, the V gene TRBV7-6; TRBD1 aligns across 9 bases. This CDR3 comprises 15 residues. Germline V gene data show CDR1 as SGHVS and CDR2 as FNYEAQ. V gave up 5 bases and J gave up 4 bases; unmatched junction bases: 7. In DNA form, the CDR3 reads TGTGCCAGCAGCCCGGGACAGGGAGTCGCAGATACGCAGTATTTT. This translates into CASSPGQGVADTQYF.

This sequence joins TRBV11-2 and TRBJ1-2, with D unclear. Germline V lookup: CDR1 SGHAT, CDR2 FQNNGV. V lost 5 bases and J lost 8, with 18 bases in between. The CDR3 covers 14 residues. CDR3 in DNA: TGTGCCAGCAGCCACATTAGGTTGAGGAGCGGCTACACCTTC. Its translation: CASSHIRLRSGYTF.

Comment on this clonotype: The junction shows a germline mismatch at one end, possibly a read error. The rearrangement uses TRBV7-8 and TRBJ2-3, with TRBD2 as a possible D gene (6 bases). Looked up from germline, CDR1 is SGHVS and CDR2 is FQNEAQ. This CDR3 spans 15 amino acids. Here the CDR3 DNA reads TGTGCCAGCAGCCCAAAGCGGGTAGGCACGGATACGCAGTATTTT. It specifies CASSPKRVGTDTQYF.

V is TRBV27 and J is TRBJ1-1; tentative D call: TRBD1 (5 bases). Deletions cut 2 bases from V and 10 bases from J, with 17 bases between. Looked up from germline, CDR1 is MNHEY and CDR2 is SMNVEV (reference sequence). This CDR3 is 14 amino acids long. CDR3 in amino acids: CASSLRGSRETAFF. As DNA, the CDR3 is TGTGCCAGCAGTTTACGGGGCAGCCGTGAAACAGCTTTCTTT.